The TCR beta chain under discussion was sequenced for a study of blood T cell repertoires in COVID-19. Assay: immunoSEQ multiplex PCR; the TCRdb copy retains only in-frame clones and omits some. The data show roughly 670,000 clones, about nine tenths seen once. The germline V gene encodes CDR1 SNHLY and CDR2 FYNNEI. The CDR3 runs 16 residues. The V and J ends lost 6 bases and 2 bases respectively, with 19 bases between them. Sample: peripheral blood. The receptor comes from a woman between 18 and 29 years old with acute or convalescent COVID-19. V is TRBV2 and J is TRBJ1-2; tentative D call: TRBD1 (5 bases). In nucleotides, the CDR3 is TGTGCCAGCAGGGATATAGCAGACAGAACCAACTATGGCTACACCTTC. It translates to CASRDIADRTNYGYTF.